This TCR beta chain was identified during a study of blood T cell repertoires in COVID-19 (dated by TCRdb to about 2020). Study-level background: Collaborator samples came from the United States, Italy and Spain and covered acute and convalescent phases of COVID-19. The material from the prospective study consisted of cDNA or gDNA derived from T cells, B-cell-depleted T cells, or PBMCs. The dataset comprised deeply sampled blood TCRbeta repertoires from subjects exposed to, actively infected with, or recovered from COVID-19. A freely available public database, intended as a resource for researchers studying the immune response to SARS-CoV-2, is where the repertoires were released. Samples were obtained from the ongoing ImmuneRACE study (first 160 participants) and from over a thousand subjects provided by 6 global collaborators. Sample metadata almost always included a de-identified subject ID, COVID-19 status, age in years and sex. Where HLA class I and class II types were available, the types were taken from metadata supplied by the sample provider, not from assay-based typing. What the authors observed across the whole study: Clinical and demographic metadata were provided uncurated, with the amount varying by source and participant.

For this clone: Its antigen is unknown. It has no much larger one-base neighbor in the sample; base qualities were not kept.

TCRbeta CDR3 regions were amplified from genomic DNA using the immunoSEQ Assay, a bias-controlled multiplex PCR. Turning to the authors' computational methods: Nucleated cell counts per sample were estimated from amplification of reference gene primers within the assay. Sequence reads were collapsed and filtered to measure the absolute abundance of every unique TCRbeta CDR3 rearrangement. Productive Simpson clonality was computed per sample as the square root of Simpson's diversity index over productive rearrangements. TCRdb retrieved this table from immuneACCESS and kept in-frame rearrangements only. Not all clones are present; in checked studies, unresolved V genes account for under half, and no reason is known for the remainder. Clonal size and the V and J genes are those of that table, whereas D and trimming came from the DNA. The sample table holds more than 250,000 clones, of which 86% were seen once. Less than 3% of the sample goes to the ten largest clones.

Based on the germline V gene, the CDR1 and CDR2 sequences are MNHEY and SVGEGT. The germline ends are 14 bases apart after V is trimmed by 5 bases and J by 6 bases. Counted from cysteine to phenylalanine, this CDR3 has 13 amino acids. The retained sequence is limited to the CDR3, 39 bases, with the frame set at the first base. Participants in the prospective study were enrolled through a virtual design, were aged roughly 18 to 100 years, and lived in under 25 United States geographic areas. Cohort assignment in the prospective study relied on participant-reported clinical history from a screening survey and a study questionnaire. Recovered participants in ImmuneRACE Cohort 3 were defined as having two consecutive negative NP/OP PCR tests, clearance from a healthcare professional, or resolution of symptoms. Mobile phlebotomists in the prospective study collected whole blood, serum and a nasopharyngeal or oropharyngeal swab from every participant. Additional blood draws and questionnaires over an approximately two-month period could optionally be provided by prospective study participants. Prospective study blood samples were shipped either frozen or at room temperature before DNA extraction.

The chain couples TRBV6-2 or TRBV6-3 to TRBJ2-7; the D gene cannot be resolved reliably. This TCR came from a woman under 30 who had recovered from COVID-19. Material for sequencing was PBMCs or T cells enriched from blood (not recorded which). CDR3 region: CASSTLNSGEQYF. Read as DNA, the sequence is TGTGCCAGCAGTACCCTTAATTCGGGCGAGCAGTACTTC.